These 8 T cell receptor beta chains were sequenced from one sample in a study of blood T cell repertoires in COVID-19. The assay was immunoSEQ multiplex PCR, and TCRdb's table has in-frame clones only and misses some. This table holds roughly 120,000 clones, approximately 90% found once. The material sequenced was peripheral blood. All receptors derive from a human donor with active COVID-19. The donor label of this sample is uncertain.

The chain links TRBV28 to TRBJ1-6; 9 nucleotides match TRBD1. Germline V CDR1 and CDR2: MDHEN, SYDVKM. The CDR3 extends over 17 amino acids. V lost 6 bases and J lost 5; bases outside the gene matches: 11. Here the CDR3 DNA reads TGTGCCAGCAGAACCCTTACAGGGGGCAAAAATAATTCACCCCTCCACTTT. Amino acid sequence: CASRTLTGGKNNSPLHF.

The chain couples TRBV19 to TRBJ1-1, with D unresolved. Germline V CDR1 and CDR2: LNHDA, SQIVND (reference sequence). V gave up 6 bases and J gave up 1 base, with 9 bases separating them. This CDR3 contains 13 residues. The CDR3 bases are TGTGCCAGTAGGCAAGAGAAGAACACTGAAGCTTTCTTT. The encoded protein is CASRQEKNTEAFF.

This clone was recorded once. The chain links TRBV5-4 to TRBJ2-2, with D tentatively TRBD2 (5 bases). The germline V and J ends were trimmed by 4 bases and 3 bases, with 13 bases remaining between them. The CDR3 totals 15 residues. In germline, CDR1 is SGHNT, CDR2 YYREEE (reference sequence). The CDR3 spells CASSVRTADTGELFF. The CDR3 coding sequence is TGTGCCAGCAGCGTACGGACTGCGGACACCGGGGAGCTGTTTTTT.

The chain joins TRBV5-6 to TRBJ2-7, with TRBD2 matching over 13 bases. The CDR3 runs to 16 residues. Per germline, CDR1 SGHDT and CDR2 YYEEEE. V dropped 2 bases and J dropped 2; count of bases not matched to a gene: 4. The CDR3 DNA is TGTGCCAGCAGCTTCGGACTAGCGGGGGCCACCTACGAGCAGTACTTC. Translated, it gives CASSFGLAGATYEQYF.

The V and J genes are TRBV7-2 and TRBJ2-7; the match to TRBD1 covers 7 bases. The V gene's germline CDR1 is SGHTA and CDR2 FQGNSA. The CDR3 sequence is 15 residues long. With V trimmed by 5 bases and J by 0 bases, 7 bases remained unmatched. In DNA form, the CDR3 reads TGTGCCAGCAGCAAGGGACAGTTGAGCTCCTACGAGCAGTACTTC. Translating gives CASSKGQLSSYEQYF.

This chain connects TRBV6-6 to TRBJ1-4; D perhaps matches TRBD1 (6 bases). This CDR3 spans 16 amino acids. V gave up 2 bases and J gave up 8 bases, with 18 bases separating them. Germline CDR1 reads MNHNY; CDR2 reads SVGAGI (reference sequence). The CDR3 nucleotides are TGTGCCAGCAGTTACGGCGGGGGCCGGAGTAGAGAAAAACTGTTTTTT. It codes for CASSYGGGRSREKLFF.

This chain joins TRBV2 and TRBJ1-3; D gene unclear. The CDR3 covers 18 residues. Germline V gives CDR1 SNHLY, CDR2 FYNNEI. V dropped 4 bases and J dropped 2 bases, with 21 bases sitting between them. CDR3 in DNA: TGTGCCAGCAGTGCTTCCGTACCCGGAGCGTCACCTGGAAACACCATATATTTT. Translated, it gives CASSASVPGASPGNTIYF. The full variable domain, its missing parts supplied by reference TRBV2 and TRBJ1-3, is EPEVTQTPSHQVTQMGQEVILRCVPISNHLYFYWYRQILGQKVEFLVSFYNNEISEKSEIFDDQFSVERPDGSNFTLKIRSTKLEDSAMYFCASSASVPGASPGNTIYFGEGSWLTVV.

This chain links TRBV5-8 with TRBJ1-1, with 8 bases lining up with TRBD1. The CDR3 contains 11 residues. Germline values: CDR1 SGHTS, CDR2 YDEGEE. As DNA, the CDR3 is TGTATTGGACAGGGGAACACTGAAGCTTTCTTT. This gives the protein CIGQGNTEAFF.